These T cell receptor beta chains were read from a single sample in a study of control samples from healthy donors and cancer patients. Here immunoSEQ multiplex PCR was the method, and the copy in TCRdb shows in-frame clones only, minus some. The sample includes about 130,000 clones, almost 95% of them seen just once. Sequenced: PBMCs. The receptors shown here come from a man older than 75 with head and neck cancer. Both conserved end residues are part of each CDR3.

v_call,j_call,cdr3_aa
TRBV27,TRBJ2-7,CASSHRTSPRPEQYF
TRBV20-1,TRBJ2-1,CSALGNEQFF
TRBV18,TRBJ1-2,CASSGGRLDGYTF
TRBV5-5,TRBJ2-7,CASSPGTSLLYEQYF
TRBV5-1,TRBJ1-3,CASSTDPSGNTIYF
TRBV10-3,TRBJ2-5,CAISESGTGSLETQYF
TRBV11-2,TRBJ1-2,CASTKGNRASGYTF
TRBV3-1/TRBV3-2,TRBJ2-1,CASSQAGEGPEQFF
TRBV5-1,TRBJ2-2,CASSLAAGTSGREGPTGELFF
TRBV9,TRBJ2-2,CASTAAGGPTGELFF
TRBV5-1,TRBJ2-7,CASSRLGYEQYF
TRBV9,TRBJ2-3,CASSDTGTDTQYF
TRBV6-1,TRBJ2-7,CASSESYGTYEQYF
TRBV19,TRBJ2-7,CASSGQGIGEQYF
TRBV7-6,TRBJ2-7,CASSLAHFGSYEQYF
TRBV9,TRBJ1-5,CASSVEAGGNQPQHF
TRBV13,TRBJ2-3,CASSSAGPGTDTQYF
TRBV5-1,TRBJ2-2,CASSLYPVTMNTGELFF
TRBV9,TRBJ1-1,CASSVGVTGENTEAFF
TRBV5-1,TRBJ1-1,CASSLDPNTEAFF
TRBV18,TRBJ2-3,CASSQRTSGSADTQYF
TRBV6-5,TRBJ1-5,CASSRGGGLPQHF
TRBV6-2/TRBV6-3,TRBJ2-1,CASSLAGTSGNEQFF
TRBV21-1,TRBJ2-7,CASSKVGIHQPYEQYF
TRBV18,TRBJ1-5,CASSPSRSGGGDYDQPQHF
TRBV10-3,TRBJ1-5,CAISGRDGNQPQHF
TRBV7-9,TRBJ1-2,CASSLEYRGGYTF
TRBV7-9,TRBJ2-5,CASSQKETQYF
TRBV19,TRBJ1-5,CASKREGSYSNQPQHF
TRBV7-2,TRBJ1-4,CASSKGDVLTNEKLFF
TRBV5-1,TRBJ2-3,CASSLRELADTDTQYF
TRBV7-9,TRBJ1-6,CASSPQGGQDNSPLHF
TRBV5-1,TRBJ2-7,CASSLIEGQGSNEQYF
TRBV5-1,TRBJ1-1,CASSSSPEATEAFF
TRBV7-8,TRBJ1-1,CASSSLLESMNTEAFF
TRBV7-9,TRBJ2-1,CASSPQGAGNEQFF
TRBV29-1,TRBJ1-2,CSVDSAPGHGYTF
TRBV5-5,TRBJ2-3,CASSYTGAYTDTQYF
TRBV5-1,TRBJ2-7,CASSGPGNEQYF
TRBV5-1,TRBJ2-1,CASSSGTSGRVYNEQFF
TRBV11-2,TRBJ1-6,CASSLQQYNSPLHF
TRBV7-2,TRBJ2-7,CASSSGGFSYEQYF
TRBV20-1,TRBJ1-1,CSASIGPGTEAFF
TRBV15,TRBJ1-1,CATSRRSGGLGEAFF
TRBV30,TRBJ1-6,CAWSVLGDYNSPLHF
TRBV29-1,TRBJ1-1,CSAGSRAEAFF
TRBV5-4,TRBJ2-1,CASSLPGGSDEQFF
TRBV4-3,TRBJ2-2,CASSQAPVTNTGELFF
TRBV18,TRBJ2-7,CASSPGAPYEQYF
TRBV11-1,TRBJ2-7,CASSLDFSGAPLGQYF
TRBV7-2,TRBJ2-1,CASRRIGQGADNEQFF
TRBV18,TRBJ1-5,CASSQGDGQPQHF